A single sample is the source of the 21 T cell receptor beta chains below, sequenced in a study of CD8+ T cells in alopecia areata. cDNA prepared by RNA extraction and subsequent reverse transcription served as the template for sequencing. Profiling relied on immunoSEQ multiplex PCR, and the TCRdb table lists in-frame clones only, not all of them. The data show 150,000 or so clones, under 60% seen once. Sample: CD4+ T cells sorted from blood, taken at week 0. The receptors derive from a human donor with alopecia areata.

The chain combines TRBV5-4 with TRBJ2-7; TRBD2 aligns across 14 bases. Germline CDR1 SGHNT, CDR2 YYREEE (reference sequence). CDR3 length: 16 residues. V shed 4 bases, J shed 4 bases, and the junction held 7 bases outside the gene matches. The CDR3 region has the DNA TGTGCCAGCAGCCCGGGACTAGCGGGGGCCCAGTACGAGCAGTACTTC. Translating gives CASSPGLAGAQYEQYF. Complete variable domain (other parts from reference TRBV5-4 and TRBJ2-7): ETGVTQSPTHLIKTRGQQVTLRCSSQSGHNTVSWYQQALGQGPQFIFQYYREEENGRGNFPPRFSGLQFPNYSSELNVNALELDDSALYLCASSPGLAGAQYEQYFGPGTRLTVT.

The rearrangement links TRBV29-1 to TRBJ1-4, with D hard to call. This CDR3 has 15 amino acids. Germline CDR1 SQVTM, CDR2 ANQGSEA. V was shortened by 1 base and J by 4 bases, with 13 bases between the two germline ends. In nucleotides, the CDR3 is TGCAGCGTTGAAGGGAGCTCCGCCGGTAATGAAAAACTGTTTTTT. It is translated as CSVEGSSAGNEKLFF.

This clone appeared a few times. This chain links TRBV29-1 with TRBJ2-3, with a weak D call TRBD1 (5 bases). Germline V gene sequence: CDR1 SQVTM, CDR2 ANQGSEA. V lost 2 bases and J 1 base, leaving 10 bases between the germline ends. The CDR3 totals 14 residues. CDR3 amino acids: CSVERGIGTDTQYF. DNA for the CDR3: TGCAGCGTTGAAAGGGGAATCGGCACAGATACGCAGTATTTT.

This clone was counted only a few times. This chain links TRBV2 with TRBJ2-7, with TRBD1 as a possible D gene (6 bases). Trimming stripped 8 bases from V and 5 bases from J, with 16 bases between. Per the germline V gene, CDR1 is SNHLY and CDR2 is FYNNEI. The CDR3 length is 13 residues. The CDR3 reads CASSRDTRNEQYF. DNA for the CDR3: TGTGCCAGCTCCCGGGACACCAGAAACGAGCAGTACTTC.

The V call is TRBV6-5, the J call TRBJ1-3, with no clear D. Trimming removed 2 bases from V and 0 bases from J, with 11 bases in between. The CDR3 runs 16 residues. CDR1 is MNHEY, CDR2 SVGAGI, per germline. CDR3 DNA: TGTGCCAGCAGTTACACCGCTGGAACCTCTGGAAACACCATATATTTT. This gives the protein CASSYTAGTSGNTIYF.

This chain uses TRBV30 with TRBJ1-3; possibly TRBD1 for D (5 bases). The CDR3 extends over 14 amino acids. Germline CDR1 reads GTSNPN; CDR2 reads SVGIG (reference sequence). Between the trimmed V and J ends, which lost 1 base and 7 bases, there was a span of 14 bases. The CDR3 sequence: CAWSARQSRNTIYF. The CDR3 DNA reads as TGTGCCTGGAGTGCGAGACAGTCAAGGAACACCATATATTTT.

A note on this clone: Distinct nucleotide sequences in the sample also encode this CDR3. The chain is built from TRBV29-1 and TRBJ1-2, with D tentatively TRBD1 (5 bases). The CDR3 sequence is 12 residues long. Germline V lookup: CDR1 SQVTM, CDR2 ANQGSEA. V was shortened by 2 bases and J by 4 bases, with 8 bases between the two germline ends. CDR3 region: CSVEQGGYGYTF. DNA of the CDR3: TGCAGCGTTGAACAGGGCGGCTATGGCTACACCTTC. The full variable domain, its missing parts supplied by reference TRBV29-1 and TRBJ1-2, is SAVISQKPSRDICQRGTSLTIQCQVDSQVTMMFWYRQQPGQSLTLIATANQGSEATYESGFVIDKFPISRPNLTFSTLTVSNMSPEDSSIYLCSVEQGGYGYTFGSGTRLTVV.

This chain connects TRBV25-1 to TRBJ1-2; D unclear. CDR1 MGHDK and CDR2 SYGVNS come from the germline V gene. The CDR3 extends over 14 amino acids. Trimming cost V 8 bases and J 4 bases, with 17 bases left between them. The CDR3 DNA follows: TGTGCCAGCTCCCCCGGCGGGAGCCCCTATGGCTACACCTTC. It encodes CASSPGGSPYGYTF.

The gene calls are TRBV10-3 and TRBJ2-5; D ambiguous. V was trimmed by 4 bases and J by 1 base, leaving 4 bases between them. The CDR3 extends over 12 amino acids. From germline, CDR1 is ENHRY and CDR2 SYGVKD. As DNA, the CDR3 is TGTGCCATCAGTGCTACCCAAGAGACCCAGTACTTC. Amino acids: CAISATQETQYF.

The chain is built from TRBV30 and TRBJ1-6; D is possibly TRBD1 (6 bases). The germline V gene has CDR1 GTSNPN and CDR2 SVGIG (reference sequence). Trimming took off 4 bases at V and 5 bases at J, with 12 bases between the two ends. The CDR3 covers 14 residues. CDR3: CAWINRQDNSPLHF. The DNA for the CDR3 is TGTGCCTGGATCAACAGACAGGATAATTCACCCCTCCACTTT.

DNA for the CDR3: TGCGCCAGCAGCTTGGACCTCGGGACGGCGAGCTCCTACGAGCAGTACTTC. This encodes CASSLDLGTASSYEQYF. The chain recombines TRBV5-1 with TRBJ2-7; D may match TRBD1 or TRBD2 (5 bases each). The CDR3 is 17 residues long. Trimming stripped 0 bases from V and 0 bases from J, with 16 bases between. Per germline, CDR1 SGHRS and CDR2 YFSETQ.

This clone was observed a handful of times. The chain joins TRBV6-6 to TRBJ2-5; D gene uncertain. The CDR3 sequence is 11 residues long. Trimming left V 5 bases short and J 5 bases short, with 6 bases between. Germline lookup yields CDR1 MNHNY and CDR2 SVGAGI (reference sequence). In nucleotides, the CDR3 is TGTGCCAGCAGTCCCTCGGAGACCCAGTACTTC. Amino acid sequence: CASSPSETQYF.

This sequence joins TRBV5-6 and TRBJ2-7; tentatively, D is TRBD1 or TRBD2 (6 bases each). Trimming shortened V by 2 bases and J by 3 bases, and 18 bases separated the two germline ends. The germline V gene encodes CDR1 SGHDT and CDR2 YYEEEE. The CDR3 runs 16 residues. CDR3 residues: CASSLESGRGGYEQYF. The CDR3 nucleotides read TGTGCCAGCAGCTTAGAGAGCGGCAGGGGAGGCTACGAGCAGTACTTC.

The gene calls are TRBV29-1 and TRBJ2-3; D perhaps matches TRBD1 (6 bases). The V and J ends lost 4 bases and 4 bases respectively, with 15 bases between them. CDR1 SQVTM and CDR2 ANQGSEA come from the germline V gene. There are 14 residues in the CDR3. The CDR3 bases are TGCAGCGTTGGAGGGGGTGGTTCCCCAGATACGCAGTATTTT. It translates to CSVGGGGSPDTQYF.

Worth noting for this clone: In the same sample, other DNA sequences code for this CDR3. This chain uses TRBV5-1 with TRBJ2-5; a possible D gene is TRBD1 (6 bases). V lost 4 bases and J lost 1, with 8 bases in between. The CDR3 runs to 13 residues. Germline V gene lookup returns CDR1 SGHRS and CDR2 YFSETQ. The CDR3: CASSLGGQETQYF. CDR3 DNA: TGCGCCAGCAGCCTAGGGGGCCAAGAGACCCAGTACTTC.

This clone was observed a handful of times. The chain is built from TRBV28 and TRBJ2-5, with D maybe TRBD1 (5 bases). Germline-derived CDR1 and CDR2 are MDHEN and SYDVKM. The CDR3 extends over 14 amino acids. V dropped 5 bases and J dropped 7 bases, with 17 bases sitting between them. This CDR3 reads CASSTLTGMGTQYF. CDR3 sequence (DNA): TGTGCCAGCAGTACCCTCACAGGAATGGGGACCCAGTACTTC.

This clone showed up just a few times. J is TRBJ2-3 and V is TRBV9, with 11 bases that match TRBD2. Germline loops: CDR1 SGDLS, CDR2 YYNGEE. The CDR3 runs 16 residues. J was trimmed by 2 bases and V by 4 bases; bases with no gene match: 6. The CDR3: CASSPIAGGITDTQYF. The CDR3 bases are TGTGCCAGCAGCCCTATAGCGGGGGGGATCACAGATACGCAGTATTTT.

CDR3 protein: CASSEANRVTTEAFF. CDR3 nucleotides: TGTGCCAGCAGTGAAGCCAACAGGGTGACCACTGAAGCTTTCTTT. The chain employs TRBV2 and TRBJ1-1, with a weak D call TRBD1 (6 bases). The CDR3 is 15 residues long. V lost 0 bases and J 4 bases, leaving 12 bases between the germline ends. Per the germline V gene, CDR1 is SNHLY and CDR2 is FYNNEI.

The chain joins TRBV19 to TRBJ1-5, with 7 bases identical to TRBD1. The germline gives CDR1 LNHDA, CDR2 SQIVND (reference sequence). The ends lost 4 bases at V and 0 bases at J; junction bases unmatched: 6. CDR3 length: 16 amino acids. The CDR3 sequence is CASSTRTGDSNQPQHF. The CDR3 DNA reads TGTGCCAGTAGTACGCGTACAGGGGATAGCAATCAGCCCCAGCATTTT.

V usage is TRBV30 and J usage is TRBJ2-7; D is unresolved. CDR1 is GTSNPN, CDR2 SVGIG, per germline (reference sequence). The length of the CDR3 is 12 residues. The germline V and J ends were trimmed by 2 bases and 9 bases, with 14 bases remaining between them. DNA of the CDR3: TGTGCCTGGAGTAACCTGGGCTTTCGGCAGTACTTC. Amino acid sequence: CAWSNLGFRQYF.

V gene TRBV7-9 combines with J gene TRBJ1-2, with 7 bases that match TRBD1. There are 13 residues in the CDR3. Germline loops: CDR1 SEHNR, CDR2 FQNEAQ (reference sequence). The trim removed 6 bases at V and 6 bases at J, leaving 7 bases unmatched. CDR3 residues: CASRPLTGNGYTF. DNA of the CDR3: TGTGCCAGCAGACCACTGACAGGGAATGGCTACACCTTC.